This is a list of T cell receptor beta chains from one sample in a study of chemoradiotherapy in HPV16-positive cancers. TCRdb's table, derived via immunoSEQ multiplex PCR, lists solely in-frame clones and lacks some. The sample comprises thousands of clones, around nine tenths of which are singletons, and more than 5% rests with the top ten. The source material was tumor tissue, sampled from a patient who underwent chemoradiotherapy. The receptors were gathered from a human donor with HPV-associated anogenital cancer. Both conserved end residues are part of each CDR3. D genes are given only for firm matches. Clone size is shown for a subset of rows, as once, few, many or a class of expanded clone.

D gene	clone size	V gene	J gene	CDR3 DNA	CDR3 protein
-	-	TRBV28	TRBJ1-1	TGTGCCAGCACCCCGGGACTGAACACTGAAGCTTTCTTT	CASTPGLNTEAFF
-	once	TRBV5-8	TRBJ1-6	TGTGCCAGCAGCCCCTCGACAGGCTATTCACCCCTCCACTTT	CASSPSTGYSPLHF
TRBD2	-	TRBV15	TRBJ2-1	TGTGCCACCGGGACTAGCGGGGGCAATGAGCAGTTCTTC	CATGTSGGNEQFF
-	few	TRBV25-1	TRBJ2-5	TGTGCCAGCGGGGACACGGTTCAAGAGACCCAGTACTTC	CASGDTVQETQYF
TRBD2	-	TRBV19	TRBJ2-3	TGTAGCGGGACTAGCGGGGGGCCAAGGGGAGATACGCAGTATTTT	CSGTSGGPRGDTQYF
TRBD1	once	TRBV13	TRBJ2-3	TGTGCCAGCAGCCAGGACAGGGGTGGGACAGATACGCAGTATTTT	CASSQDRGGTDTQYF
TRBD1	-	TRBV5-1	TRBJ1-2	TGCGCCAGCAGCTTGGGGACAGGGGATGGCTACACCTTC	CASSLGTGDGYTF
-	-	TRBV2	TRBJ1-2	TGTGCCAGCAGTGAAGTGACAGTCGGTGGCTACACCTTC	CASSEVTVGGYTF
-	once	TRBV7-6	TRBJ2-1	TGTGCCAGCAGCTTAGGACGACAGGCCTACAATGAGCAGTTCTTC	CASSLGRQAYNEQFF
TRBD1	-	TRBV2	TRBJ2-3	TGTGCCAGCAGTGAAGCCCCAGGGGGCGGCACAGATACGCAGTATTTT	CASSEAPGGGTDTQYF
-	-	TRBV30	TRBJ2-7	TGTGCCTGGAGGGTGACTAAACTAAGAGGGCAGTACTTC	CAWRVTKLRGQYF
-	-	TRBV21-1	TRBJ2-1	TGTGCCAGCAGCACTACACCCAGGGGTTATAAGCAAGACTACAATGAGCAGTTCTTC	CASSTTPRGYKQDYNEQFF
TRBD2	once	TRBV27	TRBJ2-7	TGTGCCAGCCGCGCGGTCCCGGGGGGCGAGCAGTACTTC	CASRAVPGGEQYF
-	once	TRBV5-4	TRBJ1-5	TGTGCCAGCAGCTTGGGCGGCGGGCGGGATCAGCCCCAGCATTTT	CASSLGGGRDQPQHF
-	-	TRBV30	TRBJ1-1	TGTGCCTGGAGTCCCCCCGTCGTGACTGAAGCTTTCTTT	CAWSPPVVTEAFF
-	few	TRBV6-1	TRBJ2-7	TGTGCCAGCAGTGAATTGAGTCCCTACGAGCAGTACTTC	CASSELSPYEQYF
TRBD1	-	TRBV6-5	TRBJ1-2	TGTGCCAGCACTAGACAGGGGGCGTATGGCTACACCTTC	CASTRQGAYGYTF
-	-	TRBV5-6	TRBJ2-7	TGTGCCAGCAGCTCCCGGGACTCCTTCGAGCAGTACTTC	CASSSRDSFEQYF
TRBD1	-	TRBV5-1	TRBJ1-2	TGCGCCAGCAGCCTGACAGGGAATAACTATGGCTACACCTTC	CASSLTGNNYGYTF
-	-	TRBV7-2	TRBJ1-5	TGTGCCAGCAGCGAGCGGGGTAGTGAGTTTCAGCCCCAGCATTTT	CASSERGSEFQPQHF
TRBD2	-	TRBV18	TRBJ2-2	TGTGCCAGCTCACTCGGGATAGCGGGATCCGGGGAGCTGTTTTTT	CASSLGIAGSGELFF
-	-	TRBV5-1	TRBJ2-1	TGCGCCAGCAACAACCCTTCGAATGAGCAGTTCTTC	CASNNPSNEQFF
-	-	TRBV2	TRBJ2-5	TGTGCCAGCAGCCCCCAGACTACGGGCCAAGAGACCCAGTACTTC	CASSPQTTGQETQYF